The 30 T cell receptor beta chains presented below share a single source sample, sequenced in a study of T cell responses to AZD1222 COVID-19 vaccine. Clones were read by immunoSEQ multiplex PCR, and TCRdb kept only the in-frame ones, dropping some. This table has roughly 120,000 clones, around 90% appearing once. The material sequenced was peripheral blood, taken 28 days after the second AZD1222 dose. Receptors originate from an adult who received the AZD1222 COVID-19 vaccine.

The chain uses TRBV10-3 and TRBJ1-4; weak D call: TRBD1 (5 bases). The V end was cut by 6 bases, the J end by 7 bases, with 12 bases between. This CDR3 comprises 13 residues. Germline CDR1 reads ENHRY; CDR2 reads SYGVKD. This CDR3 reads CAISSGTFEKLFF. In DNA form, the CDR3 reads TGTGCCATCAGCTCCGGGACGTTTGAAAAACTGTTTTTT.

This chain links TRBV5-8 with TRBJ2-7, with D possibly being TRBD1 or TRBD2 (5 bases each). The CDR3 consists of 13 residues. Trimming removed 1 base at V and 2 bases at J, with 7 bases between. Germline assignment: CDR1 SGHTS and CDR2 YDEGEE. CDR3 nucleotide sequence: TGTGCCAGCAGCTTGCGGGGCGCCTACGAGCAGTACTTC. Its protein is CASSLRGAYEQYF.

V gene TRBV4-3 combines with J gene TRBJ2-5, with a possible D match to TRBD2 (6 bases). CDR1 is LGHNA and CDR2 is YSLEER in the germline V gene. The ends were cut back, 4 bases at V and 4 bases at J, with 16 bases in the middle. This CDR3 is built from 15 residues. CDR3 sequence reads: CASSPNIRRGETQYF. The CDR3 coding sequence is TGCGCCAGCAGCCCCAACATCCGGAGGGGAGAGACCCAGTACTTC.

The chain has TRBV6-4 and TRBJ1-4, with D unclear. V was cut by 8 bases and J by 8 bases, with 15 bases left in between. This CDR3 has 13 residues. Per the germline V gene, CDR1 is MRHNA and CDR2 is SNTAGT. This CDR3 reads CASSREVNEKLFF. CDR3 coding DNA: TGTGCCAGCTCCCGGGAGGTTAACGAAAAACTGTTTTTT.

This chain joins TRBV7-2 and TRBJ2-3; possibly TRBD2 for D (5 bases). This CDR3 contains 16 residues. V was trimmed by 1 base and J by 0 bases, leaving 11 bases between them. The germline CDR1 and CDR2 sequences are SGHTA and FQGNSA. CDR3 bases: TGTGCCAGCAGCTTAGGTATAGCGACTAGCACAGATACGCAGTATTTT. The encoded protein is CASSLGIATSTDTQYF.

V is TRBV20-1 and J is TRBJ2-7; D may be TRBD2 (5 bases). Trimming stripped 3 bases from V and 7 bases from J, with 16 bases between. The CDR3 extends over 13 amino acids. Germline V lookup: CDR1 DFQATT, CDR2 SNEGSKA (reference sequence). The CDR3 nucleotides are TGCAGTGCTAGTAGAAGCATACCGGGGGAGCAGTACTTC. This encodes CSASRSIPGEQYF.

The gene calls are TRBV5-4 and TRBJ2-3; 7 nucleotides agree with TRBD2. Per the germline V gene, CDR1 is SGHNT and CDR2 is YYREEE (reference sequence). With V trimmed by 1 base and J by 6 bases, 8 bases remained unmatched. The CDR3 covers 15 residues. The CDR3 DNA is TGTGCCAGCAGCTTGCGGGCAGCGGGGACGGATACGCAGTATTTT. Translating it yields CASSLRAAGTDTQYF.

The chain joins TRBV7-2 to TRBJ2-1; no clear D gene. The CDR3 is made up of 13 amino acids. The germline gives CDR1 SGHTA, CDR2 FQGNSA. Trimming removed 5 bases at V and 4 bases at J, with 9 bases between. CDR3 sequence reads: CASSASVYNEQFF. The CDR3 DNA is TGTGCCAGCAGCGCCAGCGTATACAATGAGCAGTTCTTC.

The chain recombines TRBV5-4 with TRBJ1-1; D is unresolved. The CDR3 is made up of 16 amino acids. Trimming left V 4 bases short and J 1 base short, with 17 bases between. Germline V gene sequence: CDR1 SGHNT, CDR2 YYREEE (reference sequence). The CDR3 DNA reads as TGTGCCAGCAGCCCCGGCGGTGGCAACGAGAACACTGAAGCTTTCTTT. It encodes CASSPGGGNENTEAFF.

This chain joins TRBV18 and TRBJ1-3; maybe TRBD1 (6 bases). V lost 3 bases to trimming and J lost 0 bases, with 18 bases between them. Germline assignment: CDR1 KGHSH and CDR2 LQKENI. This CDR3 spans 18 amino acids. Here the CDR3 reads CASSPATGLSLSGNTIYF. The CDR3 DNA sequence: TGTGCCAGCTCACCCGCGACAGGACTCTCCCTCTCTGGAAACACCATATATTTT.

This sequence joins TRBV2 and TRBJ1-2; 12 bases fit TRBD1. From germline, CDR1 is SNHLY and CDR2 FYNNEI. The CDR3 runs 14 residues. The trim removed 9 bases at V and 4 bases at J, leaving 6 bases unmatched. In DNA, the CDR3 is TGTGCCAGAACCGGGACAGGGGGCGGCTATGGCTACACCTTC. This gives the protein CARTGTGGGYGYTF.

The J gene is TRBJ1-2, the V gene TRBV5-1; D perhaps matches TRBD1 (6 bases). The V gene's germline CDR1 is SGHRS and CDR2 YFSETQ. Trimming stripped 5 bases from V and 1 base from J, with 9 bases between. CDR3 length: 13 amino acids. This chain's CDR3 is CASSQGNNYGYTF. The CDR3 coding sequence is TGCGCCAGCAGTCAGGGGAATAACTATGGCTACACCTTC.

The rearrangement joins TRBV5-1 to TRBJ2-1; D remains ambiguous. V lost 0 bases to trimming and J lost 5 bases, with 9 bases between them. The CDR3 runs 14 residues. Germline V lookup: CDR1 SGHRS, CDR2 YFSETQ. The CDR3 nucleotides are TGCGCCAGCAGCTTGGAGGGCCTCAACAATGAGCAGTTCTTC. Translating gives CASSLEGLNNEQFF.

The CDR3 bases are TGCGCCAGCAGCTTGGCCCGGACTAGTTCATACCAAGAGACCCAGTACTTC. It encodes CASSLARTSSYQETQYF. V usage is TRBV5-1 and J usage is TRBJ2-5, with 7 bases fitting TRBD2. This CDR3 has 17 residues. The germline gives CDR1 SGHRS, CDR2 YFSETQ. After removal of 0 bases from V and 0 bases from J, the junction contained 8 bases not matched to a gene.

The CDR3 loop is CASSLGEYEQYF. The DNA of the CDR3 is TGTGCCAGCAGCCTGGGTGAATACGAGCAGTACTTC. The chain combines TRBV5-6 with TRBJ2-7; D is ambiguous. Germline V gene data show CDR1 as SGHDT and CDR2 as YYEEEE. Trimming pared 4 bases from V and 4 bases from J, leaving 9 bases between. There are 12 residues in the CDR3.

The rearrangement uses TRBV19 and TRBJ1-1; 7 bases are shared with TRBD1. This CDR3 region has 15 residues. Germline CDR1 reads LNHDA; CDR2 reads SQIVND (reference sequence). The V gene end was trimmed by 3 bases and the J gene end by 4 bases; junction bases not matched to a gene: 8. CDR3 nucleotides: TGTGCCAGTAGTATTCAACAGGGGCTCGGCACTGAAGCTTTCTTT. Its protein product is CASSIQQGLGTEAFF. Combining the CDR3 with reference TRBV19 and TRBJ1-1 gives the whole variable domain DGGITQSPKYLFRKEGQNVTLSCEQNLNHDAMYWYRQDPGQGLRLIYYSQIVNDFQKGDIAEGYSVSREKKESFPLTVTSAQKNPTAFYLCASSIQQGLGTEAFFGQGTRLTVV.

The rearrangement links TRBV19 to TRBJ2-2, with D unresolved. CDR1 and CDR2 (germline): LNHDA, SQIVND (reference sequence). The CDR3 is made up of 15 amino acids. The germline V and J ends were trimmed by 3 bases and 1 base, with 9 bases remaining between them. In DNA form, the CDR3 reads TGTGCCAGTAGTATCGATCCAAGGAACACCGGGGAGCTGTTTTTT. Residues: CASSIDPRNTGELFF.

This clone was counted between two and nine times. The J gene is TRBJ1-1, the V gene TRBV6-2 or TRBV6-3, with D unclear. The CDR3 extends over 13 amino acids. The V gene's germline CDR1 is MNHEY and CDR2 SVGEGT. Trimming shortened V by 2 bases and J by 4 bases, and 8 bases separated the two germline ends. CDR3 sequence: CASSYGSGTEAFF. For the CDR3, the DNA is TGTGCCAGCAGTTACGGGAGTGGCACTGAAGCTTTCTTT.

The chain carries TRBV29-1 and TRBJ2-2, with 7 nucleotides matching TRBD2. Germline V gene data show CDR1 as SQVTM and CDR2 as ANQGSEA. V gave up 8 bases and J gave up 3 bases; unmatched junction bases: 6. The CDR3 spans 13 residues. This CDR3 is CSSYRGDTGELFF. The CDR3, as DNA: TGCAGCTCCTACCGGGGGGACACCGGGGAGCTGTTTTTT.

The V gene is TRBV28, the J gene TRBJ2-3; D unclear. V shed 5 bases and J shed 1 base, with 13 bases lying between them. Germline V lookup: CDR1 MDHEN, CDR2 SYDVKM. The CDR3 is 15 residues long. CDR3 DNA: TGTGCCAGCAGTGGCCCAAGCCTAGGCACAGATACGCAGTATTTT. It codes for CASSGPSLGTDTQYF. The complete variable domain, with remaining parts taken from reference TRBV28 and TRBJ2-3, reads DVKVTQSSRYLVKRTGEKVFLECVQDMDHENMFWYRQDPGLGLRLIYFSYDVKMKEKGDIPEGYSVSREKKERFSLILESASTNQTSMYLCASSGPSLGTDTQYFGPGTRLTVL.

V is TRBV7-9 and J is TRBJ2-5; TRBD2 matches at 10 bases. Germline assignment: CDR1 SEHNR and CDR2 FQNEAQ (reference sequence). J was trimmed by 5 bases and V by 1 base; bases with no gene match: 7. The CDR3 sequence is 16 residues long. The CDR3: CASSLEALAGRETQYF. In nucleotides, the CDR3 is TGTGCCAGCAGCTTAGAAGCACTAGCGGGGAGGGAGACCCAGTACTTC.

The V gene is TRBV28, the J gene TRBJ2-3, with D possibly being TRBD1 or TRBD2 (5 bases each). Trimming stripped 4 bases from V and 5 bases from J, with 10 bases between. The germline V gene encodes CDR1 MDHEN and CDR2 SYDVKM. The CDR3 covers 13 residues. The chain's CDR3 is CASSSGARDTQYF. The CDR3 DNA sequence: TGTGCCAGCAGTTCCGGGGCCAGAGATACGCAGTATTTT.

This rearrangement joins TRBV6-1 to TRBJ2-7; 9 nucleotides match TRBD2. The V segment lost 0 bases and the J segment 4 bases; nucleotides outside the gene matches: 10. Germline V gene sequence: CDR1 MNHNS, CDR2 SASEGT. This CDR3 spans 17 amino acids. The CDR3 is CASSEAIGGGALYEQYF. CDR3 DNA: TGTGCCAGCAGTGAAGCGATTGGCGGGGGGGCCTTGTACGAGCAGTACTTC.

CDR3 DNA: TGTGCCAGCAGTTATTCACGTCGCAGTTACCAAGAGACCCAGTACTTC. Translated: CASSYSRRSYQETQYF. This chain connects TRBV6-2 or TRBV6-3 to TRBJ2-5; D gene ambiguous. Germline V gives CDR1 MNHEY, CDR2 SVGEGT. CDR3 length: 16 amino acids. Trimming shortened V by 3 bases and J by 0 bases, and 14 bases separated the two germline ends.

This rearrangement joins TRBV18 to TRBJ1-2; D remains ambiguous. V was clipped by 8 bases and J by 4 bases, with 17 bases between them. This CDR3 spans 14 amino acids. The germline gives CDR1 KGHSH, CDR2 LQKENI. CDR3 DNA: TGTGCCAGCAATGGCGGAGGGATGATCTATGGCTACACCTTC. Translated, it gives CASNGGGMIYGYTF. The full variable domain, with the rest looked up from reference TRBV18 and TRBJ1-2, is NAGVMQNPRHLVRRRGQEARLRCSPMKGHSHVYWYRQLPEEGLKFMVYLQKENIIDESGMPKERFSAEFPKEGPSILRIQQVVRGDSAAYFCASNGGGMIYGYTFGSGTRLTVV.

The rearrangement links TRBV4-1 to TRBJ1-5; 7 positions match TRBD1. V was clipped by 6 bases and J by 4 bases; unmatched bases: 3. Germline V gives CDR1 MGHRA, CDR2 YSYEKL. The CDR3 sequence is 13 residues long. In DNA form, the CDR3 reads TGCGCCAGCAGGATACAGGGGAATCAGCCCCAGCATTTT. This encodes CASRIQGNQPQHF.

V gene TRBV5-1 combines with J gene TRBJ2-5; the match to TRBD2 covers 13 bases. The ends lost 2 bases at V and 5 bases at J; junction bases unmatched: 12. This CDR3 is built from 18 residues. Germline V CDR1 and CDR2: SGHRS, YFSETQ. The CDR3 DNA sequence: TGCGCCAGCAGCTTTACTAGCGGGGGGGTGAGAACTGTCGAGACCCAGTACTTC. It yields the protein CASSFTSGGVRTVETQYF.

The V and J genes are TRBV6-2 or TRBV6-3 and TRBJ2-1; no clear D gene. The CDR3 spans 12 residues. Germline loops: CDR1 MNHEY, CDR2 SVGEGT. Trimming left V 2 bases short and J 8 bases short, with 7 bases between. For the CDR3, the DNA is TGTGCCAGCAGTTACGTCACAGATGAGCAGTTCTTC. It specifies CASSYVTDEQFF.

J is TRBJ2-1 and V is TRBV10-1, with D possibly being TRBD2 (6 bases). Germline loops: CDR1 WNHNN, CDR2 SYGVQD (reference sequence). Trimming took 0 bases from V and 2 from J, leaving 8 bases between them. The CDR3 has 15 amino acids. The CDR3 DNA follows: TGCGCCAGCAGTGAGTCCGGCGGGGCCTACAATGAGCAGTTCTTC. Protein sequence: CASSESGGAYNEQFF.

J is TRBJ2-3 and V is TRBV4-3; D is uncertain. This CDR3 is built from 17 residues. The V and J ends lost 0 bases and 1 base respectively, with 14 bases between them. Germline CDR1 is LGHNA and CDR2 is YSLEER. CDR3 loop: CASSQDAANRGTDTQYF. The CDR3 nucleotides are TGCGCCAGCAGCCAAGATGCAGCCAACCGCGGCACAGATACGCAGTATTTT.